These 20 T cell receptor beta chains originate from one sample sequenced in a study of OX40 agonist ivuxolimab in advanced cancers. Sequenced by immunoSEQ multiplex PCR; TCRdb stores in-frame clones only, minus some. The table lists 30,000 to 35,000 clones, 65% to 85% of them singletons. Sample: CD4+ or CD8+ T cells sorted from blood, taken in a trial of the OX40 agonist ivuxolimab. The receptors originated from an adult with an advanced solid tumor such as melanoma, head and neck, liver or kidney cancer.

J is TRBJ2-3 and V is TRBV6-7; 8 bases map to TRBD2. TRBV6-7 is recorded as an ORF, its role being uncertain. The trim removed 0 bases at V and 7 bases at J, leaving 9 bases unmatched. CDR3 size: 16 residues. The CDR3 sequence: CASSYSGTRSGNTQYF. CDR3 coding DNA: TGTGCCAGCAGTTACTCAGGGACTAGATCTGGAAATACGCAGTATTTT.

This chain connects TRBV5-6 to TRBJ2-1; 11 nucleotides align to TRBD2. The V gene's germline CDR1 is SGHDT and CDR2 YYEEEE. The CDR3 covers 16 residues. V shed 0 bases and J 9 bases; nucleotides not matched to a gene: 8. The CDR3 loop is CASSLGSGGALGEQFF. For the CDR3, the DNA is TGTGCCAGCAGCTTGGGTAGCGGGGGGGCCCTTGGTGAGCAGTTCTTC.

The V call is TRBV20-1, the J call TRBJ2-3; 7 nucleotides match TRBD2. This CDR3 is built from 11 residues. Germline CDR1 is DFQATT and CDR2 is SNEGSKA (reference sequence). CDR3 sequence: CAGASTDTQYF. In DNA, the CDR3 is TGCGCGGGAGCGAGCACAGATACGCAGTATTTT.

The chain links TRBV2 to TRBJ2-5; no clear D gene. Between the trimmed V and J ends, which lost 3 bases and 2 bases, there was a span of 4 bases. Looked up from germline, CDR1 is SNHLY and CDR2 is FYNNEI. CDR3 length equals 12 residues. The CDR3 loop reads CASSDNQETQYF. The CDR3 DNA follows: TGTGCCAGCAGTGACAATCAAGAGACCCAGTACTTC.

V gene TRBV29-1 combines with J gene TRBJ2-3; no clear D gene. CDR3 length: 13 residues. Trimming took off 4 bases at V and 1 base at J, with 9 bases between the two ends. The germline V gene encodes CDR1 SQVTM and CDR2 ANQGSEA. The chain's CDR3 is CSVAPQGTDTQYF. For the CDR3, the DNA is TGCAGCGTTGCCCCCCAGGGCACAGATACGCAGTATTTT.

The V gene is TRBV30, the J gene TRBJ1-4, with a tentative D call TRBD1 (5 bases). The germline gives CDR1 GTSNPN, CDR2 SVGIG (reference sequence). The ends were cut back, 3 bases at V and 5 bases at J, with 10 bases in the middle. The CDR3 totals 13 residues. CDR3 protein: CAWRLAGNEKLFF. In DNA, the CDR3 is TGTGCCTGGAGGTTGGCAGGGAATGAAAAACTGTTTTTT.

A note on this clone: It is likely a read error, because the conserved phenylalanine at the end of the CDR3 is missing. The CDR3 DNA reads as TGTGCCAGCAGTTTAGCCAGCCCCAATTCACCCCTCCACCTT. This gives the protein CASSLASPNSPLHL. This rearrangement joins TRBV27 to TRBJ1-6; no definite D call. CDR3 size: 14 residues. Germline CDR1 reads MNHEY; CDR2 reads SMNVEV (reference sequence). Trimming shortened V by 2 bases and J by 7 bases, and 9 bases separated the two germline ends.

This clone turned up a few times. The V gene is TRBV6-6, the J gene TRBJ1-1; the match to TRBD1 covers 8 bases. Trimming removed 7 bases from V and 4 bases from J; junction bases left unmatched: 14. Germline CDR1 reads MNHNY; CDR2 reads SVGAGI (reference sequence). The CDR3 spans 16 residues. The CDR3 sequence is CASKDRSRGLSTEAFF. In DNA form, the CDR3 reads TGTGCCAGCAAAGATCGTAGCAGGGGGCTAAGCACTGAAGCTTTCTTT.

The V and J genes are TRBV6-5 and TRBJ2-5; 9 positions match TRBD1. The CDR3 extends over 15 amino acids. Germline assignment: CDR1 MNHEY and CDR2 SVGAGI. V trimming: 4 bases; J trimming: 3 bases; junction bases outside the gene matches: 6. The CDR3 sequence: CASSFSWDREETQYF. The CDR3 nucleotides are TGTGCCAGCAGTTTCTCTTGGGACAGGGAAGAGACCCAGTACTTC.

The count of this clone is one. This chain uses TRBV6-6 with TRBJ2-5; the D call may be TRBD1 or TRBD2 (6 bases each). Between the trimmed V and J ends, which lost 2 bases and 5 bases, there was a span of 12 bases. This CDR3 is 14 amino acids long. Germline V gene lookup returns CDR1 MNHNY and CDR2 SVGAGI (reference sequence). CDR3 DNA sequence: TGTGCCAGCAGTTACGGTCCGGGGGCCGAGACCCAGTACTTC. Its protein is CASSYGPGAETQYF.

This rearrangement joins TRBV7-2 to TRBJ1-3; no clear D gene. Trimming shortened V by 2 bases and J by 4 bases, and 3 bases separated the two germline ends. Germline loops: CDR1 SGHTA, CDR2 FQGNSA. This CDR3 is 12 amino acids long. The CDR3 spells CASSLYGNTIYF. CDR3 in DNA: TGTGCCAGCAGCTTATACGGAAACACCATATATTTT.

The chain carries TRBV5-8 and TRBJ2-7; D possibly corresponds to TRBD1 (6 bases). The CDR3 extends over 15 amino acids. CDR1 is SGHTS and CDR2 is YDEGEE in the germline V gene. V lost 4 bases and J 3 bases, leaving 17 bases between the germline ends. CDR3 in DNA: TGTGCCAGCAGCGACTCGAAGGACAGACTCTACGAGCAGTACTTC. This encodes CASSDSKDRLYEQYF.

CDR3 protein: CASSLSRGDTIYF. CDR3 nucleotides: TGTGCCAGCAGCTTATCACGGGGGGACACCATATATTTT. The chain is built from TRBV7-6 and TRBJ1-3, with D maybe TRBD1 (5 bases). There are 13 residues in the CDR3. Per the germline V gene, CDR1 is SGHVS and CDR2 is FNYEAQ. The ends were cut back, 2 bases at V and 8 bases at J, with 10 bases in the middle.

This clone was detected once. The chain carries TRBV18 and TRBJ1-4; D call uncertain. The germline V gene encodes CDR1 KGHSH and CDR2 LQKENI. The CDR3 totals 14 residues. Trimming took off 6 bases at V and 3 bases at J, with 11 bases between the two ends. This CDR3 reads CASSPDLANEKLFF. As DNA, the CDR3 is TGTGCCAGCTCCCCCGATTTGGCTAATGAAAAACTGTTTTTT.

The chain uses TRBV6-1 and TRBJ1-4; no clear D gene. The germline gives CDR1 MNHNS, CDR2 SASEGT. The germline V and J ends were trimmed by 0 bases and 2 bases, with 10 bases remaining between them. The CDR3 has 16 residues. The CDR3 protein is CASSEAAGSTNEKLFF. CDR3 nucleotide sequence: TGTGCCAGCAGTGAAGCGGCGGGGTCCACTAATGAAAAACTGTTTTTT.

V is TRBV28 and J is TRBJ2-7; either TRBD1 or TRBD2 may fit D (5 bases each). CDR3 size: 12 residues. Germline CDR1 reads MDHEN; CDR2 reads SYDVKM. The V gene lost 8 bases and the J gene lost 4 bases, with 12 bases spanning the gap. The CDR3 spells CASEGSRYEQYF. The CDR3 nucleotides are TGTGCCAGCGAGGGGAGTAGGTACGAGCAGTACTTC.

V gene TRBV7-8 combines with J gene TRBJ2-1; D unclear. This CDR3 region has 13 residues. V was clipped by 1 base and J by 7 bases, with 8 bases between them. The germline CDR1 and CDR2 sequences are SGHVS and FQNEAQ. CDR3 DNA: TGTGCCAGCAGCTTAGATCCCCGGAATGAGCAGTTCTTC. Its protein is CASSLDPRNEQFF.

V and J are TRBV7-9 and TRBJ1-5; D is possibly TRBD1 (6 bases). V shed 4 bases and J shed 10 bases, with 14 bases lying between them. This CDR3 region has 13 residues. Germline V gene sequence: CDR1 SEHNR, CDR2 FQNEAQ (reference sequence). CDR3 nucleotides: TGTGCCAGCAGCTGGGATTCAGGGGCACCCCAGCATTTT. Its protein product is CASSWDSGAPQHF.

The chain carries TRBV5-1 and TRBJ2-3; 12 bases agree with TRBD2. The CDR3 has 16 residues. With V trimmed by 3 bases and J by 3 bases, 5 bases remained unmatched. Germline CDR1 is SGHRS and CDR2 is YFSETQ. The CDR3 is CASSYTTSGGTDTQYF. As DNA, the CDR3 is TGCGCCAGCAGCTATACGACTAGCGGGGGAACAGATACGCAGTATTTT.

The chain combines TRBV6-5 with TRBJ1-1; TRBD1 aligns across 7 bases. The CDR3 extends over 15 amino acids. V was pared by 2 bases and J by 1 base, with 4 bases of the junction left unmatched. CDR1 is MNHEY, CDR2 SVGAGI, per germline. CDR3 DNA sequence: TGTGCCAGCAGTTACGGGACAGCGCCGAACACTGAAGCTTTCTTT. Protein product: CASSYGTAPNTEAFF.